This T cell receptor beta chain is from a study of T cell responses to AZD1222 COVID-19 vaccine. Findings and limits, study-wide: Increases in Spike-specific TCR breadth and depth were seen after two AZD1222 doses.

The method was immunoSEQ multiplex PCR; TCRdb's version includes in-frame clones alone and lacks a portion of them. The data contain roughly 150,000 clones, about nine tenths of them singletons. Germline-derived CDR1 and CDR2 are WNHNN and SYGVQD (reference sequence). Trimming at V came to 4 bases and at J to 8 bases, leaving 8 bases not matched to a gene. The CDR3 covers 14 residues. About this clone: Its antigen remains unidentified.

The TCR comes from an adult who received the AZD1222 COVID-19 vaccine. J is TRBJ1-1 and V is TRBV10-1; 9 nucleotides match TRBD1. This specimen consisted of peripheral blood, obtained 28 days after the second AZD1222 dose. CDR3 sequence: CASSGGQGWSEAFF. CDR3 coding DNA: TGCGCCAGCAGTGGGGGACAGGGTTGGTCGGAAGCTTTCTTT.